These 19 T cell receptor beta chains came from one sample sequenced in a study of blood T cell repertoires in COVID-19 (dated by TCRdb to between 2020 and 2021). The library was generated by the immunoSEQ multiplex PCR assay. In TCRdb, the immuneACCESS table is reduced to in-frame sequences with V and J assigned. These tables do not hold every clone; where another copy was compared, an unresolved V gene accounts for under half, and the others remain unexplained. Here the sample has about 170,000 clones; 65% to 85% occur a single time. The top ten clonotypes cover over 2.5% of the sample. Material for sequencing was peripheral blood. These TCRs come from a human donor with acute or convalescent COVID-19. The donor label of this sample is uncertain.

The chain recombines TRBV7-9 with TRBJ2-5, with D perhaps matching TRBD2 (6 bases). Germline V gene lookup returns CDR1 SEHNR and CDR2 FQNEAQ (reference sequence). The germline V and J ends were trimmed by 5 bases and 1 base, with 14 bases remaining between them. The CDR3 totals 15 residues. CDR3 sequence (DNA): TGTGCCAGCAGCCCCCGGACTAAACCCCAAGAGACCCAGTACTTC. It translates to CASSPRTKPQETQYF.

The V gene is TRBV19, the J gene TRBJ2-1; TRBD2 aligns across 9 bases. Germline loops: CDR1 LNHDA, CDR2 SQIVND (reference sequence). The CDR3 covers 16 residues. V lost 6 bases and J lost 5; bases outside the gene matches: 11. CDR3 DNA sequence: TGTGCCAGTAGCTACCGAACTAGCGGGCGTAACAATGAGCAGTTCTTC. Translation: CASSYRTSGRNNEQFF. Full variable domain (outside the CDR3, taken from reference TRBV19 and TRBJ2-1): DGGITQSPKYLFRKEGQNVTLSCEQNLNHDAMYWYRQDPGQGLRLIYYSQIVNDFQKGDIAEGYSVSREKKESFPLTVTSAQKNPTAFYLCASSYRTSGRNNEQFFGPGTRLTVL.

The chain combines TRBV28 with TRBJ1-5; D ambiguous. Trimming shortened V by 10 bases and J by 6 bases, and 19 bases separated the two germline ends. The CDR3 extends over 14 amino acids. Germline lookup yields CDR1 MDHEN and CDR2 SYDVKM. The CDR3 coding sequence is TGTGCCACCTGGGCAGCCCTAGCGGTTCAGCCCCAGCATTTT. Its protein is CATWAALAVQPQHF.

The CDR3 loop reads CASSDMTEAFF. The DNA of the CDR3 is TGTGCCAGCAGTGATATGACTGAAGCTTTCTTT. The rearrangement links TRBV2 to TRBJ1-1, with D hard to call. Germline-derived CDR1 and CDR2 are SNHLY and FYNNEI. There are 11 residues in the CDR3. V lost 3 bases and J 5 bases, leaving 4 bases between the germline ends.

The rearrangement uses TRBV5-4 and TRBJ2-7; a possible D gene is TRBD2 (7 bases). The germline V gene has CDR1 SGHNT and CDR2 YYREEE (reference sequence). Trimming pared 1 base from V and 6 bases from J, leaving 23 bases between. This CDR3 has 17 amino acids. The CDR3 protein is CASSLRRGGGLSGEQYF. The CDR3 DNA sequence: TGTGCCAGCAGCTTGCGGAGGGGGGGCGGATTGAGTGGCGAGCAGTACTTC.

About this clone itself: This sample also contains other DNA sequences that code for the same CDR3. This sequence joins TRBV2 and TRBJ1-1; D gene unclear. V was pared by 3 bases and J by 0 bases, with 5 bases between. Germline CDR1 reads SNHLY; CDR2 reads FYNNEI. The CDR3 is 13 amino acids. The CDR3, as DNA: TGTGCCAGCAGTGACGACATGAACACTGAAGCTTTCTTT. This translates into CASSDDMNTEAFF.

The rearrangement uses TRBV11-2 and TRBJ2-3, with 13 bases that match TRBD2. J gave up 3 bases and V 1 base, and 4 bases lay outside the gene matches. CDR1 and CDR2 from the germline V gene are SGHAT and FQNNGV. This CDR3 has 17 amino acids. CDR3 sequence (DNA): TGTGCCAGCAGCTTAGTACTAGCGGGGGGGCTGACAGATACGCAGTATTTT. Translating gives CASSLVLAGGLTDTQYF.

The V and J genes are TRBV10-3 and TRBJ1-5, with a tentative D call TRBD1 (6 bases). The CDR3 is 14 residues long. The germline gives CDR1 ENHRY, CDR2 SYGVKD. V was trimmed by 0 bases and J by 6 bases, leaving 9 bases between them. CDR3 bases: TGTGCCATCAGTGAGTCGGACAGAGCTCAGCCCCAGCATTTT. This gives the protein CAISESDRAQPQHF.

V is TRBV18 and J is TRBJ1-1; unclear D gene. This CDR3 is built from 14 residues. Between the trimmed V and J ends, which lost 2 bases and 1 base, there was a span of 8 bases. In germline, CDR1 is KGHSH, CDR2 LQKENI. Written as DNA, the CDR3 is TGTGCCAGCTCACCATCGGGGAGGAACACTGAAGCTTTCTTT. This sequence encodes CASSPSGRNTEAFF.

V is TRBV4-2 and J is TRBJ1-1; D gene unclear. Per the germline V gene, CDR1 is LGHNA and CDR2 is YNFKEQ. V was cut by 0 bases and J by 5 bases, with 7 bases left in between. The CDR3 runs to 13 residues. CDR3 DNA sequence: TGTGCCAGCAGCCAAGATGTCGGGACTGAAGCTTTCTTT. Amino acids: CASSQDVGTEAFF.

The CDR3 nucleotides are TGCGCCAGCAGCCAAGTACTGTCCCGCGGGGGCACTGAAGCTTTCTTT. Its translation: CASSQVLSRGGTEAFF. V and J are TRBV4-1 and TRBJ1-1, with D possibly being TRBD1 (5 bases). Per the germline V gene, CDR1 is MGHRA and CDR2 is YSYEKL. This CDR3 spans 16 amino acids. V lost 1 base to trimming and J lost 4 bases, with 16 bases between them.

This clone was counted between two and nine times. The chain is built from TRBV9 and TRBJ2-1; D might be TRBD2 (5 bases). This CDR3 contains 13 residues. CDR1 SGDLS and CDR2 YYNGEE come from the germline V gene. Deletions cut 4 bases from V and 7 bases from J, with 12 bases between. The CDR3 spells CASSFTPGNEQFF. DNA of the CDR3: TGTGCCAGCAGCTTCACTCCGGGGAATGAGCAGTTCTTC.

This clone was observed a single time. This chain joins TRBV5-1 and TRBJ1-1, with 7 positions matching TRBD1. The CDR3 has 15 amino acids. The V gene's germline CDR1 is SGHRS and CDR2 YFSETQ. V gave up 1 base and J gave up 3 bases; unmatched junction bases: 6. CDR3 DNA sequence: TGCGCCAGCAGCTTGCGGACAGGATCGGACACTGAAGCTTTCTTT. It yields the protein CASSLRTGSDTEAFF.

The rearrangement links TRBV7-8 to TRBJ2-5; D perhaps matches TRBD1 (6 bases). The CDR3 has 13 residues. From germline, CDR1 is SGHVS and CDR2 FQNEAQ. Trimming removed 5 bases from V and 1 base from J, with 8 bases in between. CDR3 residues: CASSGTRQETQYF. CDR3 coding DNA: TGTGCCAGCAGCGGGACACGCCAAGAGACCCAGTACTTC. The whole variable domain, remainder taken from reference TRBV7-8 and TRBJ2-5, is GAGVSQSPRYKVAKRGQDVALRCDPISGHVSLFWYQQALGQGPEFLTYFQNEAQLDKSGLPSDRFFAERPEGSVSTLKIQRTQQEDSAVYLCASSGTRQETQYFGPGTRLLVL.

With respect to this clone: At the DNA level, this CDR3 is encoded by other sequences in the same sample as well. J is TRBJ1-5 and V is TRBV5-1; TRBD1 is a possible D gene (5 bases). Trimming removed 4 bases from V and 6 bases from J, with 17 bases in between. This CDR3 contains 15 residues. Germline V gives CDR1 SGHRS, CDR2 YFSETQ. Here the CDR3 reads CASSPEGQGGQPQHF. CDR3 DNA sequence: TGCGCCAGCAGCCCCGAGGGTCAGGGAGGTCAGCCCCAGCATTTT.

The rearrangement links TRBV7-9 to TRBJ2-7, with 10 bases fitting TRBD2. The ends lost 2 bases at V and 3 bases at J; junction bases unmatched: 13. The CDR3 totals 18 residues. CDR1 and CDR2 from the germline V gene are SEHNR and FQNEAQ (reference sequence). DNA for the CDR3: TGTGCCAGCAGCTTAAGCCCGATAGCGGGAGGAAAACACTACGAGCAGTACTTC. Translating gives CASSLSPIAGGKHYEQYF.

This rearrangement joins TRBV3-1 (or the pseudogene TRBV3-2) to TRBJ2-7; 11 positions match TRBD2. Trimming at V came to 4 bases and at J to 5 bases, leaving 7 bases not matched to a gene. Germline-derived CDR1 and CDR2 are LGHDT and YNNKEL (reference sequence). This CDR3 is 15 amino acids long. CDR3 protein: CASSPMVAGGNEQYF. The CDR3 coding sequence is TGTGCCAGCAGCCCAATGGTAGCGGGAGGGAACGAGCAGTACTTC.

The rearrangement links TRBV5-1 to TRBJ1-1; D perhaps matches TRBD1 (5 bases). This CDR3 spans 15 amino acids. In germline, CDR1 is SGHRS, CDR2 YFSETQ. Trimming cost V 6 bases and J 1 base, with 16 bases left between them. The CDR3 sequence: CASTLSGGWNTEAFF. CDR3 in DNA: TGCGCCAGCACCCTCTCCGGGGGGTGGAACACTGAAGCTTTCTTT.

The chain joins TRBV4-1 to TRBJ1-6; maybe TRBD1 (5 bases). The CDR3 totals 14 residues. V was trimmed by 4 bases and J by 6 bases, leaving 10 bases between them. Germline CDR1 reads MGHRA; CDR2 reads YSYEKL. The CDR3 coding sequence is TGCGCCAGCAGCCTCGACCAGGGTAATTCACCCCTCCACTTT. Translated, it gives CASSLDQGNSPLHF.